This entry describes one T cell receptor (beta chain). Its antigen is unknown. TCRdb's copy holds only in-frame clones and misses some; the assay was immunoSEQ multiplex PCR. Among 140,000 to 150,000 clones listed, 85% to 90% were seen once. This specimen comes from a study of T cell responses to AZD1222 COVID-19 vaccine. The CDR3 consists of 13 residues. V was clipped by 8 bases and J by 2 bases, with 12 bases between them. Germline V gene data show CDR1 as MNHNY and CDR2 as SVGAGI (reference sequence). Study-wide points: At baseline, seropositivity was found in only a handful of AZD1222 recipients. The study reported that nearly half of spike-specific TCRs target unmutated variant regions. Repertoires were collected only later (after the peak T cell response had occurred). With two AZD1222 doses given, Spike-specific TCR breadth and depth both rose.

The receptor's source is an adult who received the AZD1222 COVID-19 vaccine. The sequences come from peripheral blood, collected 28 days after the second AZD1222 dose. The chain carries TRBV6-6 and TRBJ1-1; weak D call: TRBD1 (5 bases). CDR3 sequence reads: CASGTEANTEAFF. CDR3 nucleotides: TGTGCCAGCGGGACGGAAGCTAACACTGAAGCTTTCTTT.